This passage covers 20 T cell receptor beta chains from one sample sequenced in a study of shared clonotypes between healthy human individuals. Some clones are missing from TCRdb's copy, which holds only in-frame ones; the method was immunoSEQ multiplex PCR. The sample records some 2.4 million clones, over 85% being singletons. Material for sequencing was naive CD4+ T cells from PBMCs. As for subset: CD45RA+ positively selected. These receptors were taken from a man aged 18 to 29 in good health. Some clones in this sample may be carry-over from other donors' samples.

The chain employs TRBV7-9 and TRBJ1-1; D gene unclear. This CDR3 is 17 amino acids long. V shed 2 bases and J shed 1 base, with 17 bases lying between them. Germline values: CDR1 SEHNR, CDR2 FQNEAQ (reference sequence). The CDR3 DNA reads TGTGCCAGCAGCTTAACCGTGGGTCTGGTGGCGAACACTGAAGCTTTCTTT. Protein sequence: CASSLTVGLVANTEAFF.

The V call is TRBV9, the J call TRBJ2-5, with TRBD2 matching over 9 bases. This CDR3 spans 17 amino acids. CDR1 is SGDLS, CDR2 YYNGEE, per germline. Unmatched junction bases numbered 13, after V lost 3 bases and J lost 4 bases. The CDR3 nucleotides are TGTGCCAGCAGCGAGTACTCCGGGGGTAGCGGGGGAGAGACCCAGTACTTC. Translation: CASSEYSGGSGGETQYF.

V usage is TRBV7-9 and J usage is TRBJ2-5, with D perhaps TRBD1 or TRBD2 (5 bases each). Germline values: CDR1 SEHNR, CDR2 FQNEAQ (reference sequence). This CDR3 has 13 amino acids. V shed 5 bases and J shed 11 bases, with 18 bases lying between them. CDR3 region: CASSPTGDYKQYF. The CDR3, as DNA: TGTGCCAGCAGCCCTACAGGAGACTACAAGCAGTACTTC.

The J gene is TRBJ1-3, the V gene TRBV28; D gene unclear. The CDR3 spans 17 residues. Trimming cost V 6 bases and J 0 bases, with 18 bases left between them. The V gene's germline CDR1 is MDHEN and CDR2 SYDVKM. CDR3 protein: CASRIGETGVSGNTIYF. CDR3 in DNA: TGTGCCAGCAGGATTGGGGAAACCGGGGTCTCTGGAAACACCATATATTTT.

This clone was seen only a few times. The chain is built from TRBV14 and TRBJ1-4; unclear D gene. CDR3 length equals 14 residues. CDR1 SGHDN and CDR2 FVKESK come from the germline V gene. V lost 1 base to trimming and J lost 0 bases, with 3 bases between them. The CDR3 DNA reads TGTGCCAGCAGCCAAGGGGCAACTAATGAAAAACTGTTTTTT. Translating it yields CASSQGATNEKLFF.

The rearrangement joins TRBV2 to TRBJ2-7; TRBD2 agrees at 10 bases. This CDR3 region has 16 residues. V lost 8 bases, J lost 9 bases, and 19 bases stayed unmatched. Germline values: CDR1 SNHLY, CDR2 FYNNEI. The CDR3 sequence is CASAGGASGSKITQYF. The CDR3 nucleotides are TGTGCCAGCGCTGGGGGCGCTAGCGGGAGTAAGATCACGCAGTACTTC.

The chain is built from TRBV28 and TRBJ1-6, with D perhaps matching TRBD1 (6 bases). Germline CDR1 MDHEN, CDR2 SYDVKM. The V end lost 7 bases, the J end lost 5 bases, and 15 bases lay between the germline ends. The CDR3 sequence is 15 residues long. DNA for the CDR3: TGTGCCAGCATTATGGGGGGGGCGCATAATTCACCCCTCCACTTT. This sequence encodes CASIMGGAHNSPLHF.

J is TRBJ1-2 and V is TRBV10-3; TRBD1 might be the D (6 bases). V lost 6 bases and J lost 0, with 11 bases in between. CDR1 ENHRY and CDR2 SYGVKD come from the germline V gene. CDR3 length equals 14 residues. Here the CDR3 reads CAIREDRANYGYTF. The CDR3 DNA reads TGTGCCATCAGGGAGGACAGAGCTAACTATGGCTACACCTTC.

The chain is built from TRBV7-9 and TRBJ2-6, with D unresolved. Per germline, CDR1 SEHNR and CDR2 FQNEAQ (reference sequence). The CDR3 spans 19 residues. Trimming took off 1 base at V and 4 bases at J, with 20 bases between the two ends. The CDR3 DNA follows: TGTGCCAGCAGCTTAGGATTTAGTCGGCAGCAAGAGGGGGCCAACGTCCTGACTTTC. It yields the protein CASSLGFSRQQEGANVLTF.

The chain employs TRBV2 and TRBJ1-1; D is possibly TRBD1 (6 bases). The V gene lost 7 bases and the J gene lost 4 bases, with 16 bases spanning the gap. CDR1 and CDR2 (germline): SNHLY, FYNNEI. The CDR3 is 14 amino acids. The CDR3 here is CASIPGDRGTEAFF. CDR3 in DNA: TGTGCCAGCATTCCAGGGGATCGTGGCACTGAAGCTTTCTTT.

This clone has just a few counts. The V and J genes are TRBV7-9 and TRBJ1-4; D is ambiguous. Trimming took 0 bases from V and 5 from J, leaving 10 bases between them. The CDR3 has 15 amino acids. CDR1 SEHNR and CDR2 FQNEAQ come from the germline V gene (reference sequence). The CDR3 region is CASSLAAGRNEKLFF. Here the CDR3 DNA reads TGTGCCAGCAGCTTAGCGGCAGGCCGGAATGAAAAACTGTTTTTT. Looking up the rest from reference TRBV7-9 and TRBJ1-4 gives the full variable domain: DTGVSQNPRHKITKRGQNVTFRCDPISEHNRLYWYRQTLGQGPEFLTYFQNEAQLEKSRLLSDRFSAERPKGSFSTLEIQRTEQGDSAMYLCASSLAAGRNEKLFFGSGTQLSVL.

The chain is built from TRBV30 and TRBJ2-1; D may match TRBD1 or TRBD2 (5 bases each). The CDR3 extends over 16 amino acids. V dropped 4 bases and J dropped 4 bases, with 20 bases sitting between them. In germline, CDR1 is GTSNPN, CDR2 SVGIG (reference sequence). CDR3 nucleotide sequence: TGTGCCTGGACGGCGTACCCAATTGGGGGTTACAATGAGCAGTTCTTC. Encoded protein: CAWTAYPIGGYNEQFF. Looking up the rest from reference TRBV30 and TRBJ2-1 gives the full variable domain: SQTIHQWPATLVQPVGSPLSLECTVEGTSNPNLYWYRQAAGRGLQLLFYSVGIGQISSEVPQNLSASRPQDRQFILSSKKLLLSDSGFYLCAWTAYPIGGYNEQFFGPGTRLTVL.

This chain joins TRBV5-1 and TRBJ2-5, with TRBD1 matching 7 bases. Losses at the gene ends were 5 bases for V and 3 bases for J; bases not matched to a gene: 7. Germline V CDR1 and CDR2: SGHRS, YFSETQ. The CDR3 spans 14 residues. For the CDR3, the DNA is TGCGCCAGCAGGCGGTGGCAGGGGGAAGAGACCCAGTACTTC. Amino acid sequence: CASRRWQGEETQYF.

A word on this clone: Other nucleotide sequences from this sample produce the same CDR3. This sequence joins TRBV7-3 and TRBJ2-1, with 11 bases aligning to TRBD2. Germline CDR1 reads SGHTA; CDR2 reads FQGTGA. V shed 5 bases, J shed 4 bases, and the junction held 4 bases outside the gene matches. The CDR3 consists of 15 residues. As DNA, the CDR3 is TGTGCCAGCAGCCCGACTAGCGGGGCTTACAATGAGCAGTTCTTC. Residues: CASSPTSGAYNEQFF.

The chain carries TRBV4-3 and TRBJ2-1; 8 nucleotides match TRBD2. The CDR3 is made up of 15 amino acids. The junction had 6 bases not matched to a gene; V was cut back by 1 base and J by 7 bases. Germline CDR1 is LGHNA and CDR2 is YSLEER. CDR3 sequence (DNA): TGCGCCAGCAGCCAAGCCCCGGGAGGGGGGAATGAGCAGTTCTTC. Translating gives CASSQAPGGGNEQFF.

The chain uses TRBV10-3 and TRBJ2-7, with D possibly being TRBD1 (7 bases). The V gene's germline CDR1 is ENHRY and CDR2 SYGVKD. This CDR3 comprises 14 residues. V shed 4 bases and J shed 2 bases, with 12 bases lying between them. The CDR3, as DNA: TGTGCCATCAGTGCCCAGGGGGGAGCCTACGAGCAGTACTTC. Its protein is CAISAQGGAYEQYF.

Regarding this clone: Other DNA sequences from this sample encode an identical CDR3 as well. This chain connects TRBV28 to TRBJ2-1; 11 bases map to TRBD2. Germline loops: CDR1 MDHEN, CDR2 SYDVKM. The CDR3 runs to 15 residues. V was clipped by 5 bases and J by 2 bases; unmatched bases: 2. CDR3 coding DNA: TGTGCCAGCAGTCGTAGCGGGAGGGCCTACAATGAGCAGTTCTTC. It codes for CASSRSGRAYNEQFF.

V gene TRBV6-1 combines with J gene TRBJ2-7, with D possibly matching TRBD1 (5 bases). Germline V lookup: CDR1 MNHNS, CDR2 SASEGT. V was cut by 2 bases and J by 3 bases, with 14 bases left in between. The CDR3 has 15 residues. In DNA, the CDR3 is TGTGCCAGCAGTGAAAGGGCAGGGCTGCGCTACGAGCAGTACTTC. Translated: CASSERAGLRYEQYF.

This clone was recorded a few times. V is TRBV30 and J is TRBJ2-7; weak D call: TRBD1 (6 bases). The CDR3 consists of 14 residues. Germline V gene data show CDR1 as GTSNPN and CDR2 as SVGIG (reference sequence). The V end lost 5 bases, the J end lost 1 base, and 15 bases lay between the germline ends. CDR3 protein: CAWGGRGLSYEQYF. For the CDR3, the DNA is TGTGCCTGGGGGGGCAGGGGTCTGTCCTACGAGCAGTACTTC.

The rearrangement uses TRBV5-6 and TRBJ2-3; perhaps TRBD2 as D (5 bases). The CDR3 consists of 14 residues. Deletions cut 1 base from V and 3 bases from J, with 9 bases between. Per the germline V gene, CDR1 is SGHDT and CDR2 is YYEEEE. The CDR3: CASSLRPGTDTQYF. The CDR3 nucleotides are TGTGCCAGCAGCTTGCGCCCGGGGACAGATACGCAGTATTTT.